This T cell receptor (beta chain) was captured in a study of blood T cell repertoires in COVID-19. Study-wide background: Nucleic acid was either cDNA or gDNA, and it came from T cells, B-cell-depleted T cells, or PBMCs.

This clone was observed a few times. Trimming stripped 6 bases from V and 3 bases from J, with 14 bases between. The length of the CDR3 is 13 residues. Germline CDR1 and CDR2: SQVTM and ANQGSEA. Measured with immunoSEQ multiplex PCR; TCRdb has only the in-frame clones, and not every one. The data contain some 460,000 clones, about 90% of them singletons. Participants, about 18 to 90 years old, spanned around 25 US areas. Participant-given clinical history determined each cohort assignment. The chain links TRBV29-1 to TRBJ1-2, with D possibly TRBD1 on 5 matching bases. Sequencing was performed on PBMCs or T cells enriched from blood (not recorded which). The receptor was isolated from a woman in her late teens or twenties who had recovered from COVID-19. The CDR3 sequence is CSVESGAHYGYTF. The CDR3 nucleotides read TGCAGCGTCGAAAGCGGGGCCCACTATGGCTACACCTTC.